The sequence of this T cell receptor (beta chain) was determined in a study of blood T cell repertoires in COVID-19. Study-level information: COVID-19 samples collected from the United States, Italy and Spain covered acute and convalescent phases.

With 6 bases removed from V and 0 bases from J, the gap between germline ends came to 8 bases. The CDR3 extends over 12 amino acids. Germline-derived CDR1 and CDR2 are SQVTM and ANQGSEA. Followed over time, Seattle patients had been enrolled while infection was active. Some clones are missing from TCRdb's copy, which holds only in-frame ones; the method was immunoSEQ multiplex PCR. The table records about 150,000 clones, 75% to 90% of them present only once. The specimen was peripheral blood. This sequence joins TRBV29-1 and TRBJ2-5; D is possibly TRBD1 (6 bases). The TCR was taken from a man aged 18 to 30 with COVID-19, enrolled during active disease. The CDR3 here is CSVGTNQETQYF. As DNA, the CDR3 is TGCAGCGTAGGGACAAACCAAGAGACCCAGTACTTC.